This paragraph reports one T cell receptor beta chain. The entry originates in a study of blood T cell repertoires in COVID-19. Study details: The United States, Italy and Spain supplied acute and convalescent COVID-19 samples. PBMCs, B-cell-depleted T cells, or T cells provided the cDNA or gDNA that made up the material.

Looked up from germline, CDR1 is LNHDA and CDR2 is SQIVND (reference sequence). The CDR3 covers 17 residues. V gave up 3 bases and J gave up 6 bases, with 20 bases separating them. Source study methods: By means of reference gene primer amplification, nucleated cell counts were estimated. Assay used: immunoSEQ multiplex PCR; TCRdb lists only in-frame clones, some missing. The DNA gave D and trimming, while V, J and clone size come from that table. The sample contains 210,000 or so clones, more than 75% of which appear only once. The chain joins TRBV19 to TRBJ2-2, with D possibly being TRBD1 (6 bases). This clonotype was obtained from a man aged 25 to 40 with acute COVID-19. The specimen was PBMCs or T cells enriched from blood (not recorded which). The CDR3 region has the DNA TGTGCCAGTAGTATCCAGGGGATAACTATTCTCGCCGGGGAGCTGTTTTTT. Encoded protein: CASSIQGITILAGELFF.